A single TCR beta chain is shown here with its context. In terms of age and location, participants ranged from roughly 18 to 95 years and lived in about 25 US areas. Cohort 3 recovered donors had two negative PCRs, clearance, or symptom resolution. The germline V and J ends were trimmed by 3 bases and 1 base, with 9 bases remaining between them. Germline V gene lookup returns CDR1 KGHSH and CDR2 LQKENI. This CDR3 region has 14 residues. These data belong to a study of blood T cell repertoires in COVID-19. Study at large: The United States, Italy and Spain provided the acute and convalescent COVID-19 samples.

The table came from immunoSEQ multiplex PCR; TCRdb's copy has only in-frame clones and leaves some out. This table holds about 210,000 clones, 75% to 85% found once. Sequencing used PBMCs or T cells enriched from blood (not recorded which). This receptor was obtained from a man aged 40-49 years who had recovered from COVID-19. J is TRBJ1-1 and V is TRBV18, with D tentatively TRBD1 (5 bases). The CDR3 loop is CASSPPGPNTEAFF. The DNA for the CDR3 is TGTGCCAGCTCACCTCCAGGGCCGAACACTGAAGCTTTCTTT.